One sample yielded the 2 T cell receptor beta chains listed below, sequenced in a study of T-cell memory formation after mild COVID-19. TCRdb used MiXCR to reprocess the 5' RACE reads, holding one entry per CDR3 protein. This table holds about 560,000 distinct CDR3 sequences, roughly 20% found once. Sequencing input: PBMCs or a T cell subset sorted from them (not recorded which). Receptors were obtained from an adult woman who had mild COVID-19 (a few samples of this study predate the infection). Cell type and time point are not known.

This clonotype was seen a few times. The rearrangement uses TRBV27 and TRBJ1-2, with D possibly matching TRBD1 (5 bases). Germline V gene data show CDR1 as MNHEY and CDR2 as SMNVEV (reference sequence). This CDR3 has 14 residues. Trimming shortened V by 1 base and J by 7 bases, and 13 bases separated the two germline ends. DNA for the CDR3: TGTGCCAGCAGTTTATACCCCGACAGCACTGGCTACACCTTC. Translated, it gives CASSLYPDSTGYTF.

The rearrangement links TRBV6-1 to TRBJ2-7; D is perhaps TRBD2 (5 bases). CDR3 length equals 12 residues. Trimming cost V 6 bases and J 7 bases, with 13 bases left between them. Per the germline V gene, CDR1 is MNHNS and CDR2 is SASEGT. The CDR3 coding sequence is TGTGCCAGCAGCTTGACTACCGGGGAGCAGTACTTC. Encoded protein: CASSLTTGEQYF.